This is a list of T cell receptor beta chains from one sample in a study of tumor-infiltrating lymphocytes in oesophageal squamous cell carcinoma. MiXCR was run by TCRdb on the PCR reads, yielding one entry per CDR3 protein. The sample lists about 12,000 distinct CDR3 sequences, around 59% seen once, with over 30% in the top ten. Source material: esophageal tumor tissue. These receptor sequences come from a female donor with esophageal squamous cell carcinoma. Both conserved end residues are part of each CDR3. The D gene is left open where the match is weak.

.	TRBV3-1	TRBJ2-5	CASRGPVNEQYF
.	TRBV7-7	TRBJ2-5	CASSFGGLGETQYF
TRBD1	TRBV19	TRBJ1-2	CASSPGTATYGYTF
.	TRBV7-8	TRBJ2-7	CASSPRGTGPYEQYF
.	TRBV7-3	.	CASSLRWTSGEQFF
.	TRBV5-4	.	CASSLGGREQYF
TRBD2	TRBV11-2	.	CASSLGFASGSYEQYF
TRBD2	TRBV7-6	.	CASSSHPSGSGNEQFF
.	TRBV7-2	.	CASSSQLTGLSGYTF
.	TRBV5-1	TRBJ2-3	CASSQATVTDTQYF
.	TRBV10-2	TRBJ1-2	CASSESAGAQGGYTF
.	TRBV7-7	TRBJ2-3	CASSFTNTDTQYF
.	TRBV7-6	TRBJ2-7	CASSLNVAYEQYF
TRBD1	TRBV28	TRBJ2-2	CASRTGTGELFF
.	TRBV6-1	.	CASTSWGSEEQFF
.	TRBV7-6	TRBJ1-4	CASSGDPGEKLFF
TRBD2	TRBV27	.	CASSLLTSGRGNEQYF
.	TRBV7-9	TRBJ1-1	CASSLGTTGNTEAFF
.	TRBV7-2	.	CASSPQRALNEQFF
TRBD2	TRBV7-2	.	CASSLVRGGRARTQYF
TRBD2	TRBV5-8	TRBJ2-1	CASRSVAGVSYNEQFF
.	TRBV7-6	.	CASSEGHRQETQYF
TRBD2	TRBV7-3	.	CASSLEWREGEQFF
.	TRBV7-4	TRBJ2-1	CASSLAVSEQFF
TRBD2	TRBV11-2	.	CASSPRLAGGPHEQYF
.	TRBV11-2	TRBJ2-2	CASSLRGGWENTGELFF
TRBD1	TRBV7-4	TRBJ1-6	CASSLPGGQSQPFNSPLHF
.	TRBV6-1	TRBJ2-2	CASGGGQNTGELFF
.	TRBV28	.	CASSLARVETQYF
.	TRBV5-4	TRBJ2-1	CASSISFGGGRSYNEQFF
.	TRBV7-2	TRBJ1-6	CASSLEAGTNEQYF
TRBD2	TRBV11-2	.	CASSLGSRSGSETQYF
TRBD2	TRBV6-1	TRBJ2-7	CASSREGYEQYF
TRBD2	TRBV6-6	.	CASSYLGTSGMYNEQFF
TRBD1	TRBV7-6	TRBJ2-5	CASSQGQGQETQYF
.	TRBV7-8	.	CASSLAVDPGGVETQYF
.	TRBV18	TRBJ2-1	CASSPSAAGNEQFF
.	TRBV7-3	TRBJ2-1	CASSLGATSYNEQFF
.	TRBV7-6	TRBJ2-1	CASSTDFYNEQFF
.	TRBV7-6	TRBJ2-5	CASSLAGGVLQETQYF
.	TRBV7-2	TRBJ2-6	CASSLACGKHLRF
TRBD1	TRBV28	TRBJ2-3	CASRAGGPDTQYF
TRBD1	TRBV11-1	TRBJ2-3	CASSTGQGTDTQYF
.	TRBV11-1	.	CASSFSGRSYNEQYF
.	TRBV12-3/TRBV12-4	TRBJ1-4	CASTPSAGAEKLFF
.	TRBV7-2	TRBJ2-5	CASSFRDRQETQYF
TRBD1	TRBV7-3	TRBJ1-2	CASSLTSGQFPYGYTF
.	TRBV7-9	TRBJ2-5	CASSLGGYQETQYF
.	TRBV7-8	TRBJ2-3	CASSLDRTDTQYF
TRBD2	TRBV7-2	.	CASSVGAGIPSYEQYF
TRBD2	TRBV6-6	TRBJ2-1	CASSYGAGGPNEQFF
TRBD1	TRBV19	TRBJ1-5	CASTEGQVLNQPQHF
TRBD1	TRBV7-2	.	CASSWTGGGSGVYNEQFF
.	TRBV7-6	TRBJ2-1	CASSPTSYDEQFF